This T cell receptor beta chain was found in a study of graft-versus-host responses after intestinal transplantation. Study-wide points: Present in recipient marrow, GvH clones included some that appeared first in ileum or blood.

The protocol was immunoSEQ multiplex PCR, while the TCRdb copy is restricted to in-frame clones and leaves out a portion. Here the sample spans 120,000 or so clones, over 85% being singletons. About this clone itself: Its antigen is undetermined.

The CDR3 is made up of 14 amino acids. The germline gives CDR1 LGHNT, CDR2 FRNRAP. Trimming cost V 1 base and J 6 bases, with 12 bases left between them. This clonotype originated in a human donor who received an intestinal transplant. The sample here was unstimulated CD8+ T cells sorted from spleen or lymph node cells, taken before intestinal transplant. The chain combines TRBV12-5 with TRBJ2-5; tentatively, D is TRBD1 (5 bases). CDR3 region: CASGLEQAGQTQYF. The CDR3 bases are TGTGCTAGTGGTTTGGAACAGGCCGGTCAGACCCAGTACTTC.